This TCR beta chain was sequenced in a study of T cells in Graves' hyperthyroidism and ophthalmopathy. The TCR beta CDR3 regions underwent amplification using RNA transcripts as the source. RT-PCR in the first round (using the HTBI primer set) targeted the TCR CDR3. TCRdb re-derived calls from the multiplex PCR reads in MiXCR, one entry per CDR3 protein. Of around 180,000 distinct CDR3 sequences in the sample, about 17% were seen once. The CDR3 is 19 residues long. Germline V gene lookup returns CDR1 LNHDA and CDR2 SQIVND (reference sequence). A note on this clonotype: A much larger clone sits a single nucleotide away, making a read error possible.

The source of this sequence is a woman aged 45-59 years with Graves' hyperthyroidism. Sequenced input: blood. The chain links TRBV19 to TRBJ2-5, with TRBD2 identical over 8 bases. The CDR3 protein is CASSIPTTAGGAVGETQCF. As DNA, the CDR3 is TGTGCCAGTAGTATCCCAACGACGGCGGGGGGTGCTGTTGGAGAGACCCAGTGCTTC.